These T cell receptor beta chains were read from a single sample in a study of blood T cell repertoires in COVID-19. This table comes from immunoSEQ multiplex PCR, and its TCRdb copy is limited to in-frame clones, with some not included. The table includes fewer than 200,000 clones, about four fifths detected once. Sequencing used peripheral blood. These TCRs come from a woman older than 75 with COVID-19, enrolled during active disease. Both conserved end residues are part of each CDR3. The D gene is left open where the match is weak. Expanded clones get a size class; other rows say once, few or many, or leave the size out.

D gene | J gene | clone size | V gene | CDR3 protein | CDR3 DNA
TRBD1 | TRBJ1-2 | . | TRBV3-1/TRBV3-2 | CASGWYRQGADGYTF | TGTGCCAGCGGCTGGTACCGACAGGGGGCGGATGGCTACACCTTC
TRBD1 | TRBJ2-1 | . | TRBV9 | CASSKSGGTGGRDEQFF | TGTGCCAGCTCGAAGTCAGGGGGGACAGGGGGCCGTGATGAGCAGTTCTTC
TRBD2 | TRBJ2-7 | many | TRBV9 | CASSDTSGSYEQYF | TGTGCCAGCAGCGATACTAGCGGATCCTACGAGCAGTACTTC
. | TRBJ2-1 | . | TRBV15 | CATSRGLWDEQFF | TGTGCCACCAGCAGAGGACTATGGGATGAGCAGTTCTTC
. | TRBJ1-2 | few | TRBV6-2/TRBV6-3 | CASSYFGGYTF | TGTGCCAGCAGTTACTTCGGGGGCTACACCTTC
. | TRBJ1-5 | few | TRBV4-2 | CASSLQTNGQPQHF | TGTGCCAGCAGCCTCCAAACCAACGGTCAGCCCCAGCATTTT
. | TRBJ1-4 | . | TRBV5-5 | CASTVPGGNEKLFF | TGTGCCAGCACCGTACCGGGAGGTAATGAAAAACTGTTTTTT
. | TRBJ1-1 | few | TRBV6-2/TRBV6-3 | CASSRRGADTEAFF | TGTGCCAGCAGCCGCCGGGGGGCGGACACTGAAGCTTTCTTT
. | TRBJ2-7 | . | TRBV14 | CASSQRYGVHEQYF | TGTGCCAGCAGCCAAAGATATGGAGTACACGAGCAGTACTTC
. | TRBJ2-5 | few | TRBV5-1 | CASSLRFQGSRETQYF | TGCGCCAGCAGCTTGCGTTTCCAGGGGTCAAGGGAGACCCAGTACTTC
. | TRBJ1-1 | . | TRBV4-3 | CASSQVRGNEAFF | TGCGCCAGCAGCCAAGTTAGGGGTAATGAAGCTTTCTTT
TRBD1 | TRBJ1-6 | . | TRBV5-1 | CASSLGFRTGDSPLHF | TGCGCCAGCAGCTTGGGCTTTAGGACAGGGGATTCACCCCTCCACTTT
TRBD1 | TRBJ1-1 | . | TRBV18 | CASSPTGDTEAFF | TGTGCCAGCTCGCCCACAGGGGACACTGAAGCTTTCTTT
. | TRBJ2-2 | . | TRBV11-3 | CASSLGLANTGELFF | TGTGCCAGCAGCTTAGGACTAGCGAACACCGGGGAGCTGTTTTTT
. | TRBJ1-2 | . | TRBV19 | CASSIDVDINYGYTF | TGTGCCAGTAGTATAGATGTTGACATTAACTATGGCTACACCTTC
. | TRBJ1-1 | . | TRBV5-4 | CASGLIGVNTEAFF | TGTGCCAGCGGACTGATTGGAGTGAACACTGAAGCTTTCTTT
. | TRBJ1-4 | . | TRBV12-5 | CASGGGGRRLFF | TGTGCTAGTGGCGGGGGAGGACGGAGACTGTTTTTT
. | TRBJ1-1 | . | TRBV7-2 | CASSKNRIMNTEAFF | TGTGCCAGCAGCAAGAACAGGATAATGAACACTGAAGCTTTCTTT
. | TRBJ1-2 | . | TRBV27 | CASSNNRPPYGYTF | TGTGCCAGCAGCAATAACAGGCCACCCTATGGCTACACCTTC
. | TRBJ2-2 | . | TRBV25-1 | CASQGGTGELFF | TGTGCCAGCCAGGGGGGCACCGGGGAGCTGTTTTTT
. | TRBJ1-2 | . | TRBV7-9 | CASSLGGQKNGYTF | TGTGCCAGCAGCTTAGGGGGACAAAAGAATGGCTACACCTTC
. | TRBJ1-6 | . | TRBV14 | CASSQVSSYNSPLHF | TGTGCCAGCAGCCAAGTGAGCTCCTATAATTCACCCCTCCACTTT
. | TRBJ2-7 | . | TRBV6-5 | CASRNTGRSYEQYF | TGTGCCAGCAGGAATACAGGTCGCTCCTACGAGCAGTACTTC
TRBD2 | TRBJ2-7 | . | TRBV19 | CASSKDLAGESYEQYF | TGTGCCAGTAGTAAAGACCTAGCGGGAGAATCCTACGAGCAGTACTTC
TRBD2 | TRBJ2-3 | once | TRBV11-1 | CASSWTSGETDTQYF | TGTGCCAGCAGCTGGACTAGCGGGGAAACAGATACGCAGTATTTT
. | TRBJ1-2 | once | TRBV6-5 | CASSYGTRRSTGYTF | TGTGCCAGCAGCTACGGGACAAGGCGAAGTACGGGCTACACCTTC
TRBD2 | TRBJ2-3 | . | TRBV7-2 | CASSSKVGGDTQYF | TGTGCCAGCAGCTCCAAGGTCGGGGGGGATACGCAGTATTTT
. | TRBJ2-7 | once | TRBV2 | CASSYSYEQYF | TGTGCCAGCAGTTACAGCTACGAGCAGTACTTC
TRBD2 | TRBJ2-3 | . | TRBV7-9 | CASSLGTSGPSTDTQYF | TGTGCCAGCAGCCTGGGGACTAGCGGGCCAAGCACAGATACGCAGTATTTT
. | TRBJ2-1 | . | TRBV29-1 | CSAPRGGNEQFF | TGCAGCGCTCCAAGGGGGGGGAATGAGCAGTTCTTC
. | TRBJ1-1 | . | TRBV19 | CASSTGGNTEAFF | TGTGCCAGTAGTACGGGAGGTAACACTGAAGCTTTCTTT
TRBD2 | TRBJ2-1 | once | TRBV30 | CAWSVGTGRGGYNEQFF | TGTGCCTGGAGTGTAGGAACCGGGCGGGGGGGTTACAATGAGCAGTTCTTC
TRBD1 | TRBJ1-5 | few | TRBV28 | CASRRTGEYSNQPQHF | TGTGCCAGCAGACGTACAGGGGAGTATAGCAATCAGCCCCAGCATTTT
TRBD2 | TRBJ2-1 | . | TRBV23-1 | CASSQPSSGPSYNEQFF | TGCGCCAGCAGTCAACCCTCTAGCGGCCCCTCCTACAATGAGCAGTTCTTC
. | TRBJ2-7 | . | TRBV15 | CATSRDTGGPSSYEQYF | TGTGCCACCAGCAGAGATACCGGCGGCCCATCTTCCTACGAGCAGTACTTC
. | TRBJ1-1 | once | TRBV3-1/TRBV3-2 | CASSPRSPFQQRRGGPEAFF | TGTGCCAGCAGCCCAAGATCACCCTTCCAACAACGGCGGGGGGGCCCTGAAGCTTTCTTT
TRBD1 | TRBJ1-2 | once | TRBV9 | CASSVAVRGQGFGYTF | TGTGCCAGCAGCGTAGCTGTAAGGGGACAGGGGTTTGGCTACACCTTC
TRBD1 | TRBJ1-2 | once | TRBV4-3 | CASSPRDRGVYGYTF | TGCGCCAGCAGCCCTCGGGACAGGGGGGTCTATGGCTACACCTTC
TRBD1 | TRBJ2-3 | . | TRBV19 | CASSTRTGGADTQYF | TGTGCCAGTAGTACAAGAACAGGGGGTGCGGATACGCAGTATTTT
. | TRBJ1-2 | . | TRBV27 | CASSAGGVGYTF | TGTGCCAGCAGTGCCGGGGGGGTTGGCTACACCTTC